A selection of T cell receptor beta chains follows, all from one sample in a study of molecular identifiers for immune sequencing clone quantification. MiXCR, run by TCRdb on the PCR reads, gives a single entry per CDR3 protein. The table lists hundreds of thousands of distinct CDR3 sequences, roughly 24% of them singletons. Sequencing input: naive CD8+ T cells from blood, with Jurkat cell RNA spiked in. These receptors all come from a human donor in good health. Some libraries in this study had Jurkat cell RNA spiked in. CDR3s include the opening cysteine and the closing phenylalanine or tryptophan. A D gene is named only where the DNA matches it firmly.

d_call,v_call,j_call,cdr3_aa
-,TRBV12-3/TRBV12-4,TRBJ2-1,CASSPSGGWTYNEQFF
-,TRBV12-3/TRBV12-4,TRBJ2-3,CASTFVGVTDTQYF
-,TRBV12-3/TRBV12-4,TRBJ1-4,CASMDPTTNEKLFF
-,TRBV12-3/TRBV12-4,TRBJ2-3,CASSQLGTPDTQYF
-,TRBV2,TRBJ1-1,CASSEVGGLDTEAFF
TRBD1,TRBV7-9,TRBJ1-5,CASSQQGAREPQHF
-,TRBV24-1,TRBJ2-1,CATSTGQSSYNEQFF
-,TRBV7-9,TRBJ1-1,CASSFVNGNTEAFF
-,TRBV9,TRBJ1-3,CASSAPREGTGNTIYF
-,TRBV28,TRBJ2-7,CASSTLGYEQYF
-,TRBV4-3,TRBJ1-1,CASSQDGTANTEAFF
TRBD2,TRBV4-1,TRBJ2-3,CASSQGIAGAADTQYF
TRBD1,TRBV19,TRBJ2-1,CASSIGQGYNEQFF
-,TRBV4-3,TRBJ1-4,CASSQDGQTIATNEKLFF
-,TRBV7-9,TRBJ2-3,CAGSLGSDTQYF
-,TRBV6-2/TRBV6-3,TRBJ1-1,CAHRYSRAAEAFF
-,TRBV20-1,TRBJ1-1,CSATLGRGITEAFF
-,TRBV28,TRBJ2-1,CASSLNGAREQFF
-,TRBV29-1,-,CSVHRGRNQPQYF
-,TRBV4-3,TRBJ1-3,CASSQEIPGSLSGNTIYF
-,TRBV15,TRBJ1-4,CATSRVGRTPYNEKLFF
TRBD2,TRBV27,TRBJ2-2,CASSFSSGNTGELFF
-,TRBV5-6,TRBJ1-2,CASSLVETLGYTF
TRBD1,TRBV15,TRBJ2-7,CATSRDYDRVGRYEQYF
TRBD2,TRBV11-2,TRBJ2-3,CASRLAGAGTDTQYF
-,TRBV29-1,TRBJ2-5,CSVQDGSYQETQYF
-,TRBV7-2,TRBJ2-7,CASSSPPGEEQYF
TRBD2,TRBV4-3,TRBJ2-7,CASSQVYPAAGMEYF
TRBD1,TRBV4-2,TRBJ2-2,CASSQEWTGGNTGELFF
-,TRBV5-6,TRBJ2-7,CASSLGGSDEQYF
-,TRBV5-4,TRBJ2-7,CATAVKVGGNDEQYF
TRBD1,TRBV12-3/TRBV12-4,TRBJ2-7,CASSFEQGVDEQYF
-,TRBV5-1,TRBJ2-5,CAGGLGTASGGARCF
-,TRBV18,TRBJ1-1,CASSPPVFTAEAFF
TRBD2,TRBV29-1,TRBJ2-7,CSVEGLAGEAYKQYF
-,TRBV25-1,TRBJ2-3,CATSAGTPAEDTQYF
-,TRBV4-1,TRBJ2-7,CASSQERTGFASYEQYF
TRBD2,TRBV20-1,TRBJ2-3,CSANGLAGDYDTDTQYF
-,TRBV7-2,TRBJ2-7,CASSSGLGGHYEQYF
TRBD2,TRBV7-2,TRBJ2-3,CASSLTPSGGLGDTQYF
-,TRBV12-3/TRBV12-4,TRBJ2-2,CASSPPLMGELFF
TRBD2,TRBV7-2,TRBJ2-1,CASSSGLAVYNEQFF
TRBD2,TRBV29-1,TRBJ2-2,CSVELDIETSGILDTGELFF